This T cell receptor (beta chain) appears in the sequencing data of a study of blood T cells in healthy people across ages. Study-wide points: Older age went with lower TCR beta diversity per million T cells, in a roughly linear way.

This clonotype was observed a few times. Its target is unknown. Through a sample-barcoded 5' primer and a J-beta primer mix, a second PCR was run for roughly 6 to 11 cycles. Each cDNA molecule was tagged by a template-switch adaptor that had 12 random nucleotides. TCRdb used MiXCR to reprocess the 5' RACE reads, holding one entry per CDR3 protein. The repertoire consists of roughly 930,000 distinct CDR3 sequences, with about 44% occurring once and the leading ten covering roughly 13%. Sequenced sample: blood. The source is a man aged 25-45 years in good health.

The CDR3 bases are TGTGCCAGCAGGGTGGGACAGGGCACAGATACGCAGTATTTT. Translated: CASRVGQGTDTQYF. The chain joins TRBV6-5 to TRBJ2-3; 8 bases fit TRBD1. Trimming took 6 bases from V and 1 from J; bases not matched to a gene: 3. The CDR3 loop spans 14 amino acids. Germline CDR1 and CDR2: MNHEY and SVGAGI.